Sequencing of this TCR beta chain was carried out in a study of T cell changes during pregnancy in multiple sclerosis. The assay was immunoSEQ multiplex PCR, and TCRdb's table has in-frame clones only and misses some. The table includes roughly 87,000 clones, over 85% detected once. Germline V CDR1 and CDR2: SGHRS, YFSETQ. The germline V and J ends were trimmed by 1 base and 6 bases, with 17 bases remaining between them. The CDR3 covers 16 residues. The specimen was peripheral blood, collected in the third trimester of pregnancy. The TCR comes from a female donor in good health, enrolled as a control in a pregnancy study. The J gene is TRBJ2-4, the V gene TRBV5-1; TRBD1 might be the D (7 bases). CDR3 amino acids: CASSLTLPQGGNIQYF. DNA for the CDR3: TGCGCCAGCAGCTTGACCCTACCTCAGGGGGGAAACATTCAGTACTTC.